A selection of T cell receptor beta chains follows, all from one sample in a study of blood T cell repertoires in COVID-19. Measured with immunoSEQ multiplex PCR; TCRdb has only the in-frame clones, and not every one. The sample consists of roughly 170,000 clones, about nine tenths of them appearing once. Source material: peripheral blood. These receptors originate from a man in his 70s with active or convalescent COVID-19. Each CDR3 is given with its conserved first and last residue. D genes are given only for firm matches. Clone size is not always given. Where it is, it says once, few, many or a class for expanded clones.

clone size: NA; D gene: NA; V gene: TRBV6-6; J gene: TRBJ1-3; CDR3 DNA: TGTGCCAGCAAACACTGGGGGGACGCCATATATTTT; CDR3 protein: CASKHWGDAIYF
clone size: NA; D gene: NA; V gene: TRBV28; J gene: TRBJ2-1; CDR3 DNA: TGTGCCAGCACCACTGGGGCCCACAATGAGCAGTTCTTC; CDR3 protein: CASTTGAHNEQFF
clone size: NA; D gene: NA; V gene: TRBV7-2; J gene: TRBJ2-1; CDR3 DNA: TGTGCCAGCAGCTTAGTCCAGATCTACAATGAGCAGTTCTTC; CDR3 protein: CASSLVQIYNEQFF
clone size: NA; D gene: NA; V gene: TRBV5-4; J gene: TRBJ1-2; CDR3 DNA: TGTGCCAGCAGCTTAAGTGGTCCCCCCGCCAGGAATGGCTACACCTTC; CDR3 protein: CASSLSGPPARNGYTF
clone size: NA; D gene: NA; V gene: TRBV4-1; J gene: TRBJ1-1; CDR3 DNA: TGCGCCAGCAGCAAGTCGAGGATTCTGAACACTGAAGCTTTCTTT; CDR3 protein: CASSKSRILNTEAFF
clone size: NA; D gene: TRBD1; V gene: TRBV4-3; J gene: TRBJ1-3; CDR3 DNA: TGCGCCAGCAGCCACACACGGACAGGGGGTACTGGAAACACCATATATTTT; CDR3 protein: CASSHTRTGGTGNTIYF
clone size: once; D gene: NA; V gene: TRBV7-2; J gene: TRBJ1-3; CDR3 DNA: TGTGCCAGCAGCTCAGGACAGCCTGGAAACACCATATATTTT; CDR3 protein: CASSSGQPGNTIYF
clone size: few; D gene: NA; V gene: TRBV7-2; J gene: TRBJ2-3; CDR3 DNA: TGTGCCAGCAGCTTGGGCGCTCCCCGGGATACGCAGTATTTT; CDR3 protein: CASSLGAPRDTQYF
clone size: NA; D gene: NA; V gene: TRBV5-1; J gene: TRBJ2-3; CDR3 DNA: TGCGCCAGCAGCTTGTTAACAGGGATTTCAGATACGCAGTATTTT; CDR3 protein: CASSLLTGISDTQYF
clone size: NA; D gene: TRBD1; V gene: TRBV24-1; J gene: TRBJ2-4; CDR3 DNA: TGTGCCACCAGATTAGACAGGGGGGTCAAAAACATTCAGTACTTC; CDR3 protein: CATRLDRGVKNIQYF
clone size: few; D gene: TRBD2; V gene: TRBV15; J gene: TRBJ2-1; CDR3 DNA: TGTGCCACCAGCCCGAAGGGGCCTAGCGGGACCTACAATGAGCAGTTCTTC; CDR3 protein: CATSPKGPSGTYNEQFF
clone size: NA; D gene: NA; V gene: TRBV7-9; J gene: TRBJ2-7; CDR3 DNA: TGTGCCAGCAAGAGTTGGTCAACCGGGGAGCAGTACTTC; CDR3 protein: CASKSWSTGEQYF